The present entry profiles one T cell receptor beta chain with its context. The antigen is unknown. The source of the sample is a study of identifying expanded T cells in peripheral blood. The table came from immunoSEQ multiplex PCR; TCRdb's copy has only in-frame clones and leaves some out. The sample holds some 95,000 clones; roughly 90% are singletons and the top ten take approximately 5%. Healthy donors had no documented immune events, such as infections, while sampled. Overall study findings and caveats: Variance in clone template counts between two-week samples significantly increased with total template count across all healthy donors.

Germline V gene data show CDR1 as SGHRS and CDR2 as YFSETQ. The CDR3 has 14 amino acids. V was pared by 4 bases and J by 7 bases, with 15 bases between. The V call is TRBV5-1, the J call TRBJ2-1; the D gene could be TRBD1 or TRBD2 (5 bases each). The sequencing input was blood. The receptor's source is a person aged 18 to 70 in good health. The CDR3 spells CASSIPLEGNEQFF. In DNA form, the CDR3 reads TGCGCCAGCAGCATACCTCTAGAGGGGAATGAGCAGTTCTTC.